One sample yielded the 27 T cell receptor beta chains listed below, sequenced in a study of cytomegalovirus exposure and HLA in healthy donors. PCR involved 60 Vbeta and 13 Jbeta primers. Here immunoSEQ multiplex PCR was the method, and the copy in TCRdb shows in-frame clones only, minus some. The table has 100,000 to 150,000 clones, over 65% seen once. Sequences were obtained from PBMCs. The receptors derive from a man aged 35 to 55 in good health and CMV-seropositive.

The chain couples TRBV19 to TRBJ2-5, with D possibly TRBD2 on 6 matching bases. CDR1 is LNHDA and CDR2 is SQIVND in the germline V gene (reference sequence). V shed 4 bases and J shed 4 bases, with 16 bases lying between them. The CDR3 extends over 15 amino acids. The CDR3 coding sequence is TGTGCCAGTAGTAAAGGACGGGGACTGGGAGAGACCCAGTACTTC. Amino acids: CASSKGRGLGETQYF. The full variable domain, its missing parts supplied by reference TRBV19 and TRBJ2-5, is DGGITQSPKYLFRKEGQNVTLSCEQNLNHDAMYWYRQDPGQGLRLIYYSQIVNDFQKGDIAEGYSVSREKKESFPLTVTSAQKNPTAFYLCASSKGRGLGETQYFGPGTRLLVL.

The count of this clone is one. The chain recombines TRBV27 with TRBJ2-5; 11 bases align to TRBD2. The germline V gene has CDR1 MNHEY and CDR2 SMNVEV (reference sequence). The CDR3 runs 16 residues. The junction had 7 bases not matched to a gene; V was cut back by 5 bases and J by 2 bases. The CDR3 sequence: CASSLRLAGTQETQYF. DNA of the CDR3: TGTGCCAGCAGTCTCCGACTAGCGGGGACTCAAGAGACCCAGTACTTC.

The CDR3 nucleotides are TGTGCCAGCAGCGCGGAGACCGGATCCGAAAAACTGTTTTTT. Encoded protein: CASSAETGSEKLFF. This chain links TRBV5-4 with TRBJ1-4; D remains unclear. Trimming removed 4 bases from V and 8 bases from J, with 15 bases in between. CDR3 length equals 14 residues. Germline values: CDR1 SGHNT, CDR2 YYREEE (reference sequence). The entire variable domain, with the rest obtained from reference TRBV5-4 and TRBJ1-4, is as follows: ETGVTQSPTHLIKTRGQQVTLRCSSQSGHNTVSWYQQALGQGPQFIFQYYREEENGRGNFPPRFSGLQFPNYSSELNVNALELDDSALYLCASSAETGSEKLFFGSGTQLSVL.

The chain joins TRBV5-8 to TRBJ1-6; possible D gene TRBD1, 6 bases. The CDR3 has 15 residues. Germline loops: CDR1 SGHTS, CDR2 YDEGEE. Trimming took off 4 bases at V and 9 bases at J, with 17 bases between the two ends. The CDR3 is CASSHREGWGSPLHF. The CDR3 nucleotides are TGTGCCAGCAGCCACAGGGAAGGGTGGGGTTCACCCCTCCACTTT.

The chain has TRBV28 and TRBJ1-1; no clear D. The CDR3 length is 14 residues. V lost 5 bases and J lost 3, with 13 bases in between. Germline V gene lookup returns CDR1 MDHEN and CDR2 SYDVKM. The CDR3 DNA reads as TGTGCCAGCAGTCCAGGCGGGGTGCACACTGAAGCTTTCTTT. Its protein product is CASSPGGVHTEAFF.

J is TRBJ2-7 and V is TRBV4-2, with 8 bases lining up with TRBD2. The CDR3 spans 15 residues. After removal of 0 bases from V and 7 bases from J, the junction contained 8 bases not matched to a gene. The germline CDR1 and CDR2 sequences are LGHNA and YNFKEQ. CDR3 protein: CASSQDPRLASEQYF. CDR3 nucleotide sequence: TGTGCCAGCAGCCAAGATCCGAGACTAGCGTCTGAGCAGTACTTC.

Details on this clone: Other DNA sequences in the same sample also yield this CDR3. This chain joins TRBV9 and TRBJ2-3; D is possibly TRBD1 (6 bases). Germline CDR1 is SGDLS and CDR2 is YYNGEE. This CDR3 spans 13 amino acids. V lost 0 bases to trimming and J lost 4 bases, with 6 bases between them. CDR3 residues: CASSVGTADTQYF. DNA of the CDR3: TGTGCCAGCAGCGTAGGGACAGCAGATACGCAGTATTTT.

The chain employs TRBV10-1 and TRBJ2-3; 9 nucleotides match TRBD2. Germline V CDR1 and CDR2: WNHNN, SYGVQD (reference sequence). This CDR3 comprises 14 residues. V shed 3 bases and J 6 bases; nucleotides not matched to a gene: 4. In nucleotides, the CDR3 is TGCGCCAGCAGTGAAGGGACTAGCTGGGATACGCAGTATTTT. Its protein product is CASSEGTSWDTQYF.

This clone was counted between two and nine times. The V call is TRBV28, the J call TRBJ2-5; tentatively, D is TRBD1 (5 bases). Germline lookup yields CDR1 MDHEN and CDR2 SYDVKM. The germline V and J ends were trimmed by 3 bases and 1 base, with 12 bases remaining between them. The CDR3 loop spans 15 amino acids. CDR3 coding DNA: TGTGCCAGCAGTTTGGCAGGGAATATCCAAGAGACCCAGTACTTC. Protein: CASSLAGNIQETQYF.

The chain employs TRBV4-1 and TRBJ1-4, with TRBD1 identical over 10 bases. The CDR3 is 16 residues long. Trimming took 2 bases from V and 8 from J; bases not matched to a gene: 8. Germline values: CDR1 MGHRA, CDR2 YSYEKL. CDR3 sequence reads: CASSQSGDRGREKLFF. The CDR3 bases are TGCGCCAGCAGCCAAAGCGGGGACAGGGGTAGAGAAAAACTGTTTTTT.

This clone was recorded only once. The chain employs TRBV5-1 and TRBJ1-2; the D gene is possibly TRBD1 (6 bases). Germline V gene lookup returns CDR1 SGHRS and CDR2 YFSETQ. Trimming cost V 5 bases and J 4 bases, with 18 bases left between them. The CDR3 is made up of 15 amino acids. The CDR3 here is CASSTGTKDSYGYTF. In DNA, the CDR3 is TGCGCCAGCAGTACCGGGACAAAGGATTCCTATGGCTACACCTTC.

The CDR3 here is CASRDRGSTEAFF. The CDR3 DNA reads TGCGCCAGCAGGGACAGGGGATCCACTGAAGCTTTCTTT. The chain combines TRBV10-2 with TRBJ1-1; 9 bases fit TRBD1. Germline-derived CDR1 and CDR2 are WSHSY and SAAADI. The V gene end was trimmed by 6 bases and the J gene end by 4 bases; junction bases not matched to a gene: 3. The CDR3 covers 13 residues.

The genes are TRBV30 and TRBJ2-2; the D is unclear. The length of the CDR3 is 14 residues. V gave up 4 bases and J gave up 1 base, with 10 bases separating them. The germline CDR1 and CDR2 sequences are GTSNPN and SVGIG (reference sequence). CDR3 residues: CAWIQAMNTGELFF. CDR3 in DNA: TGTGCCTGGATCCAAGCCATGAACACCGGGGAGCTGTTTTTT.

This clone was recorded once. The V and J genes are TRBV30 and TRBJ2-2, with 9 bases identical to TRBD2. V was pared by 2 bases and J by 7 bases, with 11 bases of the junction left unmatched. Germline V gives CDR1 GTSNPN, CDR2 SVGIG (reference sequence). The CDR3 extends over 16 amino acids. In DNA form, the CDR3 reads TGTGCCTGGAGTCAACGGGGCGGGGGGGCCGGCGGGGAGCTGTTTTTT. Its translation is CAWSQRGGGAGGELFF.

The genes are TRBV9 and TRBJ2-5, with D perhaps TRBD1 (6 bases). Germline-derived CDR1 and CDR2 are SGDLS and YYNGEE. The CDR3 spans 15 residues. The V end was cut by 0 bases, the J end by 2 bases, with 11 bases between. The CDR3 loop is CASSVGGRQQETQYF. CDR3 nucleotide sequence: TGTGCCAGCAGCGTAGGGGGGCGACAGCAAGAGACCCAGTACTTC.

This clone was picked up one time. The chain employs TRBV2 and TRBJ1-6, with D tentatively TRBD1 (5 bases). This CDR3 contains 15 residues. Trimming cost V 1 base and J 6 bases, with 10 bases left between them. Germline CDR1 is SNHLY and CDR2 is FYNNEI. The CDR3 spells CASSEGGRSNSPLHF. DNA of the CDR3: TGTGCCAGCAGTGAAGGGGGCCGAAGTAATTCACCCCTCCACTTT. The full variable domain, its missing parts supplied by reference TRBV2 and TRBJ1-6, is EPEVTQTPSHQVTQMGQEVILRCVPISNHLYFYWYRQILGQKVEFLVSFYNNEISEKSEIFDDQFSVERPDGSNFTLKIRSTKLEDSAMYFCASSEGGRSNSPLHFGNGTRLTVT.

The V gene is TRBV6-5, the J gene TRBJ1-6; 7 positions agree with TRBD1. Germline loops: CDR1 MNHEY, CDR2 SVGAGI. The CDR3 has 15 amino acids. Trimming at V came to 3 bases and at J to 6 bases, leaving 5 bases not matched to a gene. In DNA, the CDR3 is TGTGCCAGCAGTTATGCCGGGACAGCTAATTCACCCCTCCACTTT. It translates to CASSYAGTANSPLHF.

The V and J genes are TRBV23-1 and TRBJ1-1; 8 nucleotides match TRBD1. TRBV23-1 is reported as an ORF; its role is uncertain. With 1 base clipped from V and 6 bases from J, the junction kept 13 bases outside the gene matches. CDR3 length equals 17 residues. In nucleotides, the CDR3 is TGCGCCAGCAGTCAATTCGCCTTACAGGGGGAGATCGCTGAAGCTTTCTTT. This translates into CASSQFALQGEIAEAFF.

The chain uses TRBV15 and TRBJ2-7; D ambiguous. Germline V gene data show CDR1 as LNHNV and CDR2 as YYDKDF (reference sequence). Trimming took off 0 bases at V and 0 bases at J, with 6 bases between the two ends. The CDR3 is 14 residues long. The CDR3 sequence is CATSRDYSSYEQYF. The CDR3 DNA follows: TGTGCCACCAGCAGAGACTACAGCTCCTACGAGCAGTACTTC.

DNA for the CDR3: TGCGCCAGCAGCCAGGGGGGGGTTGGCTACACCTTC. It yields the protein CASSQGGVGYTF. The chain combines TRBV4-3 with TRBJ1-2; perhaps TRBD1 as D (5 bases). This CDR3 region has 12 residues. The germline V gene has CDR1 LGHNA and CDR2 YSLEER. V was shortened by 3 bases and J by 7 bases, with 9 bases between the two germline ends.

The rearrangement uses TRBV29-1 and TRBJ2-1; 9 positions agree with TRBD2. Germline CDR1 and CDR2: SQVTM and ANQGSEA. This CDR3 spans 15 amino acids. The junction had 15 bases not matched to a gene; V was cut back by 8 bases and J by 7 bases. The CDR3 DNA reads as TGCAGCCTCGAAAACTGGCGGGGGGGCCGTAATGAGCAGTTCTTC. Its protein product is CSLENWRGGRNEQFF.

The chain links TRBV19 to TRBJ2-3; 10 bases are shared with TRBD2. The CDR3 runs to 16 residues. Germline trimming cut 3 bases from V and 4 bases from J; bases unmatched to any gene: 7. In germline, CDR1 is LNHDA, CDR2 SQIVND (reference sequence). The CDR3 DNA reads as TGTGCCAGTAGTATTCTCCTTAGCGGGAGGCCAGATACGCAGTATTTT. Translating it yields CASSILLSGRPDTQYF.

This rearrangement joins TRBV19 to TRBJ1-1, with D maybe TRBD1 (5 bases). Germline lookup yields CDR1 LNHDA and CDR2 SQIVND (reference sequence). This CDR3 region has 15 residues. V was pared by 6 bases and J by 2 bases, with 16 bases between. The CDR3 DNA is TGTGCCAGTAGCCCCAGACAGCTCAAAAACACTGAAGCTTTCTTT. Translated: CASSPRQLKNTEAFF.

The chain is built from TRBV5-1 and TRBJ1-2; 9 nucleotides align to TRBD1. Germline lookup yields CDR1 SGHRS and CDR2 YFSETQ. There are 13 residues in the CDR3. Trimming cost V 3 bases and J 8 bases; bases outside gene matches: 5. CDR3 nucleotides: TGCGCCAGCAGCTACGGGACAGGGTACGGCTACACCTTC. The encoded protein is CASSYGTGYGYTF.

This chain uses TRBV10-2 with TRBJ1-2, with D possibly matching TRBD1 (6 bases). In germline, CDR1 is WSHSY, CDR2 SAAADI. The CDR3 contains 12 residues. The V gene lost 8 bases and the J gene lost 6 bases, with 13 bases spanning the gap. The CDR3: CASSQGIHGYTF. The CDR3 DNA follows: TGCGCCAGCTCACAGGGAATCCATGGCTACACCTTC.

CDR3 DNA sequence: TGTGCCAGCAGCCCGAAACAGGTTTACACTGAAGCTTTCTTT. It translates to CASSPKQVYTEAFF. The genes are TRBV5-4 and TRBJ1-1; D may be TRBD1 (5 bases). Germline V gene lookup returns CDR1 SGHNT and CDR2 YYREEE (reference sequence). The CDR3 sequence is 14 residues long. Trimming took 4 bases from V and 3 from J, leaving 13 bases between them. The entire variable domain, with the rest obtained from reference TRBV5-4 and TRBJ1-1, is as follows: ETGVTQSPTHLIKTRGQQVTLRCSSQSGHNTVSWYQQALGQGPQFIFQYYREEENGRGNFPPRFSGLQFPNYSSELNVNALELDDSALYLCASSPKQVYTEAFFGQGTRLTVV.

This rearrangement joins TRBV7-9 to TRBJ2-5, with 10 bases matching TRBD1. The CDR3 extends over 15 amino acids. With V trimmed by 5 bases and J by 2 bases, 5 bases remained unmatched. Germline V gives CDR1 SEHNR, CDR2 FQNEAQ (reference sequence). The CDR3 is CASSQGTGVQETQYF. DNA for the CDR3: TGTGCCAGCAGCCAGGGGACAGGGGTACAAGAGACCCAGTACTTC.